This T cell receptor beta chain was captured in a study of beta chain features in type 1 diabetes. Regarding the study as a whole: Moderate but significant shortening of TCRB CDR3s was recorded in all four CD4+ subsets from Type 1 diabetes patients.

TCRB transcripts that were expressed got sequenced, as all of the isolated RNA had been reverse transcribed. Sequencing was performed with immunoSEQ multiplex PCR; in TCRdb, only in-frame clones are kept and a portion is missing. Altogether 630,000 or so clones are present, more than 13% being singletons, with the ten largest covering approximately 0.043%. CDR1 is GTSNPN and CDR2 is SVGIG in the germline V gene (reference sequence). Trimming shortened V by 5 bases and J by 0 bases, and 5 bases separated the two germline ends. The CDR3 covers 11 residues. This clone has a handful of counts. As yet, its antigen is unknown.

The receptor was derived from a man aged 18-30 years with type 1 diabetes. The J gene is TRBJ2-7, the V gene TRBV30; D ambiguous. The sample consisted of naive CD4+ T cells from blood. DNA for the CDR3: TGTGCCTGGGGGATCTCCTACGAGCAGTACTTC. It translates to CAWGISYEQYF.